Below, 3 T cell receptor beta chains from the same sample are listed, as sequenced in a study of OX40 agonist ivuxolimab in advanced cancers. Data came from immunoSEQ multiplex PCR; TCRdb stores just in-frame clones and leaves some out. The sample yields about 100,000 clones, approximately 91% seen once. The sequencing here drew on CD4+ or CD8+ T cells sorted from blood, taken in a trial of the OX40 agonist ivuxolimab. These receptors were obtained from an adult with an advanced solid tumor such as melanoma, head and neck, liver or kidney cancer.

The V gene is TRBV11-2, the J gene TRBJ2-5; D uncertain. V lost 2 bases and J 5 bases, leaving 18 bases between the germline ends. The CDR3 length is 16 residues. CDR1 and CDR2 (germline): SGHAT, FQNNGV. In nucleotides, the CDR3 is TGTGCCAGCAGCTTACAGGCCGGTTTCGAGTCGGAGACCCAGTACTTC. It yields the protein CASSLQAGFESETQYF.

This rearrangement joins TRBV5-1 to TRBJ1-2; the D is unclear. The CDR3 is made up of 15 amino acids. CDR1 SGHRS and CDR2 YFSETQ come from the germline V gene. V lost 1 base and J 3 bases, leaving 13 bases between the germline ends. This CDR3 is CASSLTAEKYYGYTF. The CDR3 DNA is TGCGCCAGCAGCTTGACGGCAGAGAAATACTATGGCTACACCTTC.

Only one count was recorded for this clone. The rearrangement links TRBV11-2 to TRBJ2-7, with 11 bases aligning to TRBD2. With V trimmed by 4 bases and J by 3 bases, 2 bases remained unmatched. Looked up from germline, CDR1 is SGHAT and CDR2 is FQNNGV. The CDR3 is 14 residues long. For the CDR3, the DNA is TGTGCCAGCAGCTCGGGACTAGCGGTCTACGAGCAGTACTTC. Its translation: CASSSGLAVYEQYF.